Here is one T cell receptor (beta chain) with its context. Its antigen is not identified. Axillary draining lymph nodes of breast cancer patients supplied the node samples. The data belong to a study of breast tumors, draining lymph nodes, adjacent tissues. Per the germline V gene, CDR1 is MRHNA and CDR2 is SNTAGT. The CDR3 has 12 amino acids. The germline V and J ends were trimmed by 3 bases and 8 bases, with 7 bases remaining between them. MiXCR, run by TCRdb on the multiplex PCR reads, gives a single entry per CDR3 protein. The sample has under 300,000 distinct CDR3 sequences; around 35% are singletons. The study, taken as a whole, reports: Compared with lymph nodes, tumors were less diverse; compared with nontumor tissue, more. Data only fit, rather than demonstrated, lymph node origin of most tumor T cells. Most tumor T cells seemingly derive from lymph node, then expand in tumor. Luminal-like breast cancer showed significantly greater tumor-nontumor repertoire similarity than basal-like breast cancer did.

This sequence originates from a female donor with breast cancer. Some clones in this sample may be carry-over from other donors' samples. The chain employs TRBV6-4 and TRBJ1-4; no clear D. The sample taken for sequencing was axillary lymph node tissue. This CDR3 reads CASSEDGEKLFF. The CDR3 DNA is TGTGCCAGCAGTGAAGATGGGGAAAAACTGTTTTTT.